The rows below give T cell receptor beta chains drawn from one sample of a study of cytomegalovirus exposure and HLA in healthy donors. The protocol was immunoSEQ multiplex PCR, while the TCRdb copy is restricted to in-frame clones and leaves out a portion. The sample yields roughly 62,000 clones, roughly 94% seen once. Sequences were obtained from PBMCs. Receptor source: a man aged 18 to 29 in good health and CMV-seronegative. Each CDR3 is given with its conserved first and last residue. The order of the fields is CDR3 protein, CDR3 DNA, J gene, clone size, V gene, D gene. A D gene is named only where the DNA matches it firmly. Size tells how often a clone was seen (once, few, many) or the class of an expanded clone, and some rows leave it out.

CDR3: CAWSTKGAVNIQYF
DNA: TGTGCCTGGAGTACTAAGGGGGCGGTGAACATTCAGTACTTC
J: TRBJ2-4
size: .
V: TRBV30
D: TRBD1

CDR3: CASSQEPDNWYEQYF
DNA: TGCGCCAGCAGCCAAGAACCGGACAACTGGTACGAGCAGTACTTC
J: TRBJ2-7
size: .
V: TRBV4-1
D: .

CDR3: CASTLGQGNYGYTF
DNA: TGTGCCAGTACCCTAGGACAGGGTAACTATGGCTACACCTTC
J: TRBJ1-2
size: .
V: TRBV19
D: TRBD1

CDR3: CASSRAGGPGNEQFF
DNA: TGTGCCAGTAGTAGAGCGGGAGGGCCAGGCAATGAGCAGTTCTTC
J: TRBJ2-1
size: .
V: TRBV19
D: TRBD2

CDR3: CASSEPRSGNTIYF
DNA: TGTGCCAGCAGTGAACCCAGGTCTGGAAACACCATATATTTT
J: TRBJ1-3
size: .
V: TRBV6-1
D: .

CDR3: CAWSVGPRGTEAFF
DNA: TGTGCCTGGAGTGTGGGACCACGGGGGACTGAAGCTTTCTTT
J: TRBJ1-1
size: .
V: TRBV30
D: .

CDR3: CASREQGTMHEQYF
DNA: TGTGCCAGCAGGGAACAGGGGACCATGCACGAGCAGTACTTC
J: TRBJ2-7
size: .
V: TRBV28
D: TRBD1

CDR3: CATSKAENTEAFF
DNA: TGTGCCACCAGCAAGGCGGAGAACACTGAAGCTTTCTTT
J: TRBJ1-1
size: .
V: TRBV15
D: .

CDR3: CASSLLGEPTEAFF
DNA: TGTGCCAGCAGTTTATTAGGGGAACCCACTGAAGCTTTCTTT
J: TRBJ1-1
size: .
V: TRBV27
D: .

CDR3: CASSETGDTIYF
DNA: TGTGCCAGCAGTGAAACCGGGGACACCATATATTTT
J: TRBJ1-3
size: .
V: TRBV2
D: .

CDR3: CASSEASSGNTIYF
DNA: TGTGCCAGCAGTGAAGCCTCTTCTGGAAACACCATATATTTT
J: TRBJ1-3
size: .
V: TRBV6-1
D: .

CDR3: CAWRAPGGGKTQYF
DNA: TGTGCCTGGAGGGCCCCGGGAGGGGGTAAGACCCAGTACTTC
J: TRBJ2-5
size: .
V: TRBV30
D: TRBD2

CDR3: CASSLSPGGGTEAFF
DNA: TGTGCCAGCAGTTTATCCCCCGGGGGGGGGACTGAAGCTTTCTTT
J: TRBJ1-1
size: .
V: TRBV27
D: .

CDR3: CASSLASRVGNRELFF
DNA: TGTGCCAGCAGCTTAGCTTCTCGGGTTGGTAATAGGGAGCTGTTTTTT
J: TRBJ2-2
size: .
V: TRBV7-2
D: .

CDR3: CASSASGSGFYEQYF
DNA: TGTGCCAGCAGTGCAAGCGGGAGTGGTTTCTACGAGCAGTACTTC
J: TRBJ2-7
size: .
V: TRBV28
D: TRBD2

CDR3: CASSLTGTSSTYEQYF
DNA: TGTGCCAGCAGCTTAACCGGGACTAGTTCGACCTACGAGCAGTACTTC
J: TRBJ2-7
size: .
V: TRBV7-3
D: TRBD2

CDR3: CASSYAEVTNTGELFF
DNA: TGTGCCAGCTCCTACGCCGAAGTCACGAACACCGGGGAGCTGTTTTTT
J: TRBJ2-2
size: once
V: TRBV18
D: .

CDR3: CAIRPQGAVGTGELFF
DNA: TGTGCCATCAGACCACAGGGGGCCGTGGGCACCGGGGAGCTGTTTTTT
J: TRBJ2-2
size: .
V: TRBV10-3
D: TRBD1

CDR3: CASSISPPQGPYGYTF
DNA: TGTGCCAGTAGTATAAGCCCCCCACAGGGCCCCTATGGCTACACCTTC
J: TRBJ1-2
size: .
V: TRBV19
D: .

CDR3: CSVESEMTIWETQYF
DNA: TGCAGCGTTGAATCTGAGATGACAATCTGGGAGACCCAGTACTTC
J: TRBJ2-5
size: .
V: TRBV29-1
D: .

CDR3: CASSQGGPTEAFF
DNA: TGCGCCAGCAGCCAAGGGGGGCCCACTGAAGCTTTCTTT
J: TRBJ1-1
size: .
V: TRBV4-3
D: .

CDR3: CASSRSPGTDSYNEQFF
DNA: TGTGCCAGCTCACGTAGCCCCGGGACAGATTCCTACAATGAGCAGTTCTTC
J: TRBJ2-1
size: .
V: TRBV18
D: TRBD1

CDR3: CASSGGGNYGYTF
DNA: TGTGCCAGCTCAGGGGGTGGAAACTATGGCTACACCTTC
J: TRBJ1-2
size: .
V: TRBV6-5
D: TRBD1

CDR3: CASSREDRGIRYEQYF
DNA: TGTGCCAGTAGTCGCGAAGACAGGGGCATCCGCTACGAGCAGTACTTC
J: TRBJ2-7
size: .
V: TRBV19
D: TRBD1

CDR3: CAWSVGGASGEKLFF
DNA: TGTGCCTGGAGTGTTGGGGGGGCGTCTGGGGAAAAACTGTTTTTT
J: TRBJ1-4
size: .
V: TRBV30
D: .

CDR3: CASSQGSGSGGELFF
DNA: TGTGCCAGCTCACAGGGATCCGGGAGTGGCGGGGAGCTGTTTTTT
J: TRBJ2-2
size: .
V: TRBV18
D: .

CDR3: CASSQTGTRQYF
DNA: TGCGCCAGCAGCCAGACCGGGACTCGTCAGTATTTT
J: TRBJ2-3
size: .
V: TRBV4-3
D: .

CDR3: CTSSQVTRRGPDTQYF
DNA: TGCACCAGCAGCCAAGTAACCCGGAGGGGCCCAGATACGCAGTATTTT
J: TRBJ2-3
size: .
V: TRBV1
D: .

CDR3: CASSFDTYTGELFF
DNA: TGCGCCAGCAGCTTTGACACCTACACCGGGGAGCTGTTTTTT
J: TRBJ2-2
size: once
V: TRBV5-1
D: .

CDR3: CASTDGGLIEKLFF
DNA: TGTGCCAGCACAGACGGGGGGTTGATTGAAAAACTGTTTTTT
J: TRBJ1-4
size: .
V: TRBV19
D: .

CDR3: CASSLQGVNTEAFF
DNA: TGTGCCAGCAGCTTACAGGGGGTGAACACTGAAGCTTTCTTT
J: TRBJ1-1
size: few
V: TRBV7-9
D: TRBD1

CDR3: CASSFGLAGEQYF
DNA: TGCGCCAGCAGCTTTGGACTAGCAGGCGAGCAGTACTTC
J: TRBJ2-7
size: once
V: TRBV5-1
D: TRBD2

CDR3: CASSSHRGPAEAFF
DNA: TGTGCCAGCAGCTCCCACAGGGGCCCCGCTGAAGCTTTCTTT
J: TRBJ1-1
size: once
V: TRBV21-1
D: .

CDR3: CASSQGPPSDPRPYNEQFF
DNA: TGTGCCAGCAGCCAAGGTCCCCCTAGCGACCCCCGACCCTACAATGAGCAGTTCTTC
J: TRBJ2-1
size: .
V: TRBV14
D: .

CDR3: CASSVGQVDYGYTF
DNA: TGTGCCAGCAGCGTTGGACAGGTCGACTATGGCTACACCTTC
J: TRBJ1-2
size: .
V: TRBV28
D: TRBD1

CDR3: CASSLAGRGNTGELFF
DNA: TGTGCCAGCAGCTTAGCGGGCAGGGGGAACACCGGGGAGCTGTTTTTT
J: TRBJ2-2
size: .
V: TRBV7-2
D: .

CDR3: CASSGGGGDEQYF
DNA: TGTGCCAGCAGCGGGGGAGGGGGAGACGAGCAGTACTTC
J: TRBJ2-7
size: .
V: TRBV9
D: .

CDR3: CASRHPREGYNEQFF
DNA: TGTGCCAGCAGACATCCGAGGGAAGGTTACAATGAGCAGTTCTTC
J: TRBJ2-1
size: .
V: TRBV21-1
D: .

CDR3: CASSYFLAGEVYEQYF
DNA: TGTGCCAGCAGTTACTTCCTAGCGGGAGAAGTCTACGAGCAGTACTTC
J: TRBJ2-7
size: .
V: TRBV6-5
D: TRBD2

CDR3: CASSPASGTHLRYTF
DNA: TGTGCCAGCAGTCCGGCATCCGGGACACATTTGCGCTACACCTTC
J: TRBJ1-2
size: .
V: TRBV28
D: .

CDR3: CASSDDRGGNTIYF
DNA: TGCGCCAGCAGCGACGACAGGGGGGGAAACACCATATATTTT
J: TRBJ1-3
size: .
V: TRBV5-1
D: TRBD1